This T cell receptor beta chain originates from a study of control samples from healthy donors and cancer patients. Trimming removed 3 bases from V and 2 bases from J; junction bases left unmatched: 14. This CDR3 has 19 amino acids. The germline V gene encodes CDR1 KGHSH and CDR2 LQKENI. The method was immunoSEQ multiplex PCR; TCRdb's version includes in-frame clones alone and lacks a portion of them. The sample comprises 350,000 to 450,000 clones, approximately 92% of which are singletons, and around 6.4% rests with the top ten. The clonotype originates from a middle-aged man with head and neck cancer. This chain uses TRBV18 with TRBJ2-3, with TRBD1 matching over 10 bases. The specimen sequenced was PBMCs. CDR3 sequence reads: CASSPPGTGATEFTDTQYF. The CDR3 coding sequence is TGTGCCAGCTCACCCCCCGGGACAGGGGCGACAGAATTCACAGATACGCAGTATTTT.